The source of this TCR beta chain is a study of blood T cell repertoires in COVID-19 (TCRdb year 2020). For the wider study: Samples from collaborators originated in the United States, Italy and Spain and spanned both the acute and convalescent phases of COVID-19. Where available, HLA class I and class II types were obtained from metadata supplied by the sample provider rather than from assay-based typing. Samples came from the ongoing ImmuneRACE study (first 160 participants) plus 1,254 subjects from 6 global collaborators. The prospective study material was composed of cDNA or gDNA derived from T cells, B-cell-depleted T cells, or PBMCs. The sample metadata nearly always contained a de-identified subject ID, COVID-19 status, age in years and sex. The repertoires were made available in a free public database intended to serve as a resource for research on the immune response to SARS-CoV-2. Subjects who had been exposed to COVID-19, were actively infected with it, or had recovered from it provided the deeply sampled blood TCRbeta repertoires that made up the dataset. On the study overall, not on this receptor specifically: How much clinical and demographic metadata was included differed by source and by participant, and the metadata was provided uncurated.

CDR1 SGHRS and CDR2 YFSETQ are derived from the germline V gene. Compared with germline, V lacks 4 bases and J lacks 1 base; bases without a gene match: 5. The CDR3 numbers 16 residues from cysteine through phenylalanine. The entry retains the CDR3 DNA only, 48 bases that are in frame from base 1. Turning to this clone: Its specific antigen is unknown. No much larger clone is present one base from it, and per-base qualities are unavailable.

At one collaborating source in Seattle, patients were enrolled during active infection and were followed longitudinally through the course of disease. The collaborating institutions used their own protocols to collect whole blood in K2EDTA tubes. Collaborator samples were shipped for TCRbeta analysis as frozen whole blood, isolated PBMCs, or DNA extracted from either sample type. The immunoSEQ Assay, a bias-controlled multiplex PCR, was used to amplify TCRbeta CDR3 regions from genomic DNA. In the original analysis: Nucleated cell counts per sample were estimated from amplification of reference gene primers within the assay. Sequence reads were collapsed and filtered to measure the absolute abundance of every unique TCRbeta CDR3 rearrangement. For each sample, productive Simpson clonality was calculated by taking the square root of Simpson's diversity index across productive rearrangements. The immuneACCESS repertoire file appears here via TCRdb, limited to in-frame rearrangements. These files lack a portion of the clones; in checked studies, under half of the deficit traces to unresolved V genes, and the cause of the others is not known. The V and J calls and clone size are taken from that table; D and trimming were inferred from the DNA. This sample has approximately 390,000 clones in its table, and more than 70% of those were observed once. The ten largest clones represent approximately 2.5% of the sample.

The origin of this receptor is an older woman with COVID-19, enrolled during active disease. The sequence links TRBV5-1 to TRBJ2-2; 9 bases in the middle match TRBD1. Sequencing was carried out using peripheral blood. The CDR3 region has the sequence CASSPTGQGNTGELFF. The sequenced DNA: TGCGCCAGCAGCCCGACGGGACAGGGGAACACCGGGGAGCTGTTTTTT.